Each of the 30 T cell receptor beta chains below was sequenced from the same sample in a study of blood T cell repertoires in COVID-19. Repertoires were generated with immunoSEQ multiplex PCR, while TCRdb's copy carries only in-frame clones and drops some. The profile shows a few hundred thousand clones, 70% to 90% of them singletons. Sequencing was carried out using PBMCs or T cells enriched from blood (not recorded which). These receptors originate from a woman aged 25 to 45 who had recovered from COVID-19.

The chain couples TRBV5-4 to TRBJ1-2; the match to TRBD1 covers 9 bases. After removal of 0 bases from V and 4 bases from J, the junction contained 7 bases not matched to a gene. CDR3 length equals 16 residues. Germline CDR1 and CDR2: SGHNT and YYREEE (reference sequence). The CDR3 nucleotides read TGTGCCAGCAGCTTGGGACAGGGGGTCCCAATCTATGGCTACACCTTC. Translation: CASSLGQGVPIYGYTF. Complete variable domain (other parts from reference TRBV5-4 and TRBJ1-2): ETGVTQSPTHLIKTRGQQVTLRCSSQSGHNTVSWYQQALGQGPQFIFQYYREEENGRGNFPPRFSGLQFPNYSSELNVNALELDDSALYLCASSLGQGVPIYGYTFGSGTRLTVV.

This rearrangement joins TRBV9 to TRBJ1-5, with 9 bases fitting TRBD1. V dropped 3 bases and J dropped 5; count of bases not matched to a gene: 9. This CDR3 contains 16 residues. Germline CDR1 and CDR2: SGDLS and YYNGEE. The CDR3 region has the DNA TGTGCCAGCAGCGCCGGAGGACAGGGGTGGGATCAGCCCCAGCATTTT. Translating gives CASSAGGQGWDQPQHF.

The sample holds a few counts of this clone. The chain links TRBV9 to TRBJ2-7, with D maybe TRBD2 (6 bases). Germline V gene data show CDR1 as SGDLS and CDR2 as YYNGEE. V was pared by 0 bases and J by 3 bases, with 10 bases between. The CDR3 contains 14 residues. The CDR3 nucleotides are TGTGCCAGCAGCGTAGCTGGGGGAGGCTACGAGCAGTACTTC. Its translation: CASSVAGGGYEQYF.

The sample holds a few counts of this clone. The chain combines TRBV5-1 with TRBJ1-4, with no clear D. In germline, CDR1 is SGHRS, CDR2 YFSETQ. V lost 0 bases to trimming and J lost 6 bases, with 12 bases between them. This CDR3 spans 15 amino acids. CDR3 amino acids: CASSLDIYGDEKLFF. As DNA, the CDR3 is TGCGCCAGCAGCTTGGATATCTATGGAGATGAAAAACTGTTTTTT.

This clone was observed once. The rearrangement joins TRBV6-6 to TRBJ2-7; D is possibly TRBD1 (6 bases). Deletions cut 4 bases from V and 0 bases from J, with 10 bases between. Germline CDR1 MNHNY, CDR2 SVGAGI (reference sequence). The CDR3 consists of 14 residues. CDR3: CASSSSRGSYEQYF. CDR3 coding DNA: TGTGCCAGCAGTTCAAGCAGGGGCTCCTACGAGCAGTACTTC.

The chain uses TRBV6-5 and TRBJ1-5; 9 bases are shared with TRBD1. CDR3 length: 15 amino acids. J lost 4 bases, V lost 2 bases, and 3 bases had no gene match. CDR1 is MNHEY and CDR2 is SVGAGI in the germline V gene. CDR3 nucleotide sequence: TGTGCCAGCAGTTACCCGGGACAGGGTAATCAGCCCCAGCATTTT. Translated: CASSYPGQGNQPQHF.

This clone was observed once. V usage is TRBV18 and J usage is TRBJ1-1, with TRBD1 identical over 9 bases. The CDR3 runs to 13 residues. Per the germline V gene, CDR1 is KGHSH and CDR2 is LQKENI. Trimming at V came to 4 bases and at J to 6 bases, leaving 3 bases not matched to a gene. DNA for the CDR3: TGTGCCAGCTCACGCGGACAGGGGTCTGAAGCTTTCTTT. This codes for CASSRGQGSEAFF.

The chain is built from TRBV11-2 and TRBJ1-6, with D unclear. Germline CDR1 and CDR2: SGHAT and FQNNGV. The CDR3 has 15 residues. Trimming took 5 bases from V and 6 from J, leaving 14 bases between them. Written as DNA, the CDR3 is TGTGCCAGCAGCCTGCTTCGGGGAGGTAATTCACCCCTCCACTTT. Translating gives CASSLLRGGNSPLHF.

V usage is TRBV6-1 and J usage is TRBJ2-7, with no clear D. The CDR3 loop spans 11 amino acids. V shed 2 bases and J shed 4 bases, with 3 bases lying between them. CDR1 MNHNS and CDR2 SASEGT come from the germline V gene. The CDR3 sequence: CASSEIYEQYF. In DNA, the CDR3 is TGTGCCAGCAGTGAAATATACGAGCAGTACTTC.

This CDR3 reads CASSLGGGDRNQPQHF. The DNA of the CDR3 is TGTGCCAGCAGCTTGGGAGGAGGGGATCGCAATCAGCCCCAGCATTTT. This rearrangement joins TRBV5-4 to TRBJ1-5; TRBD1 might be the D (5 bases). Germline V gene lookup returns CDR1 SGHNT and CDR2 YYREEE (reference sequence). Trimming left V 0 bases short and J 2 bases short, with 12 bases between. This CDR3 has 16 amino acids.

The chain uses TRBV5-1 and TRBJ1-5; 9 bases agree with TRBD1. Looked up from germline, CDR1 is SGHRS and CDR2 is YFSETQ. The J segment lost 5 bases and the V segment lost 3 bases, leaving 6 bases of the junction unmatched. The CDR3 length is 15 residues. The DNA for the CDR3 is TGCGCCAGCAGCTCCGGGACAGGGCATTATCAGCCCCAGCATTTT. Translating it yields CASSSGTGHYQPQHF.

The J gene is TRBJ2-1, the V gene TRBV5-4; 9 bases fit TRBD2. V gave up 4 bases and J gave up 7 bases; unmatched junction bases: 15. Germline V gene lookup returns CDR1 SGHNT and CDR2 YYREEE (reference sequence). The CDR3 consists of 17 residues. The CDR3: CASSPFGERGVRNEQFF. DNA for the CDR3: TGTGCCAGCAGCCCGTTCGGGGAGCGGGGGGTTAGGAATGAGCAGTTCTTC.

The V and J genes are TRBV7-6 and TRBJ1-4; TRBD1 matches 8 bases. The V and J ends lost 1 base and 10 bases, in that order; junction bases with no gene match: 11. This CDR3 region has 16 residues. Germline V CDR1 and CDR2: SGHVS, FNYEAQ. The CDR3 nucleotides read TGTGCCAGCAGCTTAGGGCACACAGGGGGAACGGGAAAACTGTTTTTT. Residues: CASSLGHTGGTGKLFF.

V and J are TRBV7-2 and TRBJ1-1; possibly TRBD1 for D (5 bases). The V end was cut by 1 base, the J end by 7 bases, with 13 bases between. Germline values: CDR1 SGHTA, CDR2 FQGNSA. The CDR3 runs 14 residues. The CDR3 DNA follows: TGTGCCAGCAGCTTAGTAGGCAGGGAAGTTGAAGCTTTCTTT. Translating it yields CASSLVGREVEAFF. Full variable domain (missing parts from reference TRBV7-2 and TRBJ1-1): GAGVSQSPSNKVTEKGKDVELRCDPISGHTALYWYRQSLGQGLEFLIYFQGNSAPDKSGLPSDRFSAERTGGSVSTLTIQRTQQEDSAVYLCASSLVGREVEAFFGQGTRLTVV.

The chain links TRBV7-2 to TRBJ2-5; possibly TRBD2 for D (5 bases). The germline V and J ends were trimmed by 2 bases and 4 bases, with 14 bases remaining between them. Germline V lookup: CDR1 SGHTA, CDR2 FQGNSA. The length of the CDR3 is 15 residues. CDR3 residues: CASSLSGEFIETQYF. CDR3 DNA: TGTGCCAGCAGCTTATCCGGGGAATTCATAGAGACCCAGTACTTC.

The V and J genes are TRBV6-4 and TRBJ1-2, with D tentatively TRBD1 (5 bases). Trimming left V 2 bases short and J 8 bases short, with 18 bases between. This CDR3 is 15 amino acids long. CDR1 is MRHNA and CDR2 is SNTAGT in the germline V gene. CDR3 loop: CASSDNAGGDQGYTF. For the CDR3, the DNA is TGTGCCAGCAGTGACAATGCGGGGGGAGACCAAGGCTACACCTTC.

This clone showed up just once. The CDR3 DNA is TGTGCCAGCAATCCACTCAGGGGGCTTGGCTATGGCTACACCTTC. Its protein is CASNPLRGLGYGYTF. The genes are TRBV6-5 and TRBJ1-2; TRBD1 matches at 8 bases. CDR3 length: 15 residues. Germline V CDR1 and CDR2: MNHEY, SVGAGI. Trimming cost V 7 bases and J 4 bases; bases outside gene matches: 11.

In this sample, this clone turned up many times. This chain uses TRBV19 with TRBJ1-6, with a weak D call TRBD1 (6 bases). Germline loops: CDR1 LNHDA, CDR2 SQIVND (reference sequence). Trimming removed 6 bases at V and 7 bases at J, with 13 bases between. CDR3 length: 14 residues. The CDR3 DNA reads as TGTGCCAGTAGCTACAGGGCTGGGAATTCACCCCTCCACTTT. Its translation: CASSYRAGNSPLHF.

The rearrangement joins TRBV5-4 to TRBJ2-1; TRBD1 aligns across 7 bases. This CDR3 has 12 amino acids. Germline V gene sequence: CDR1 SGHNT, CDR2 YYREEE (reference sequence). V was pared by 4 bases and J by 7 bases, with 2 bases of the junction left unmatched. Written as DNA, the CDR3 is TGTGCCAGCAGCCCGGACAGGAATGAGCAGTTCTTC. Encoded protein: CASSPDRNEQFF.

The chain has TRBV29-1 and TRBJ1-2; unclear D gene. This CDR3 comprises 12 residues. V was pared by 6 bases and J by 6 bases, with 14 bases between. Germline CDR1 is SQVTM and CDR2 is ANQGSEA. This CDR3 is CSVPDIWDGYTF. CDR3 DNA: TGCAGCGTACCCGACATATGGGATGGCTACACCTTC. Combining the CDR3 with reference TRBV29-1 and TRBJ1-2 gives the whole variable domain SAVISQKPSRDICQRGTSLTIQCQVDSQVTMMFWYRQQPGQSLTLIATANQGSEATYESGFVIDKFPISRPNLTFSTLTVSNMSPEDSSIYLCSVPDIWDGYTFGSGTRLTVV.

The CDR3, as DNA: TGTGCCAGCAGTAGTAAGGGTTGGGGCCGCAATCAGCCCCAGCATTTT. It is translated as CASSSKGWGRNQPQHF. The V and J genes are TRBV7-2 and TRBJ1-5, with D possibly being TRBD1 (5 bases). Per germline, CDR1 SGHTA and CDR2 FQGNSA. The CDR3 contains 16 residues. V lost 6 bases to trimming and J lost 2 bases, with 17 bases between them.

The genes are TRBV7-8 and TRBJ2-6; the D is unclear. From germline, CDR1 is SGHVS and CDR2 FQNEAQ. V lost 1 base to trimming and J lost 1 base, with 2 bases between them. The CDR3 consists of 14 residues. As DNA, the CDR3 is TGTGCCAGCAGCTTAGTATCTGGGGCCAACGTCCTGACTTTC. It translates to CASSLVSGANVLTF.

The chain's CDR3 is CASSLEGTGVRRSTGELFF. The CDR3 DNA sequence: TGTGCCAGCAGCTTAGAGGGGACAGGGGTCCGAAGGAGCACCGGGGAGCTGTTTTTT. This chain links TRBV11-3 with TRBJ2-2; 10 bases align to TRBD1. The CDR3 is 19 residues long. Per the germline V gene, CDR1 is SGHNT and CDR2 is YENEEA. Trimming took 0 bases from V and 4 from J; bases not matched to a gene: 11.

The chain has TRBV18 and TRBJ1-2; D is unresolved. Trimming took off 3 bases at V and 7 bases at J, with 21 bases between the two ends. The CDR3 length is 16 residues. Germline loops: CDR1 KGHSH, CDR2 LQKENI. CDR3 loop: CASSPIPLAASSGYTF. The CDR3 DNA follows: TGTGCCAGCTCACCGATACCGCTAGCTGCCTCATCTGGCTACACCTTC.

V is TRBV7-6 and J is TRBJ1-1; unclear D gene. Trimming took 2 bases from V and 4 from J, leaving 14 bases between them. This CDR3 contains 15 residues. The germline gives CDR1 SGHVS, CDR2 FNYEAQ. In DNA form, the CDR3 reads TGTGCCAGCAGCTTATCGAGGGAAGGAAGCACTGAAGCTTTCTTT. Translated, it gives CASSLSREGSTEAFF. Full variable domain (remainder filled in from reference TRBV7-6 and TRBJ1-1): GAGVSQSPRYKVTKRGQDVALRCDPISGHVSLYWYRQALGQGPEFLTYFNYEAQQDKSGLPNDRFSAERPEGSISTLTIQRTEQRDSAMYRCASSLSREGSTEAFFGQGTRLTVV.

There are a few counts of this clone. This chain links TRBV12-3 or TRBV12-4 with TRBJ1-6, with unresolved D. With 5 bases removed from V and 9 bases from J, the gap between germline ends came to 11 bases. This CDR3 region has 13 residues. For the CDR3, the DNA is TGTGCCAGCAGTCCTCAAGAGGTTTCACCCCTCCACTTT. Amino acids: CASSPQEVSPLHF.

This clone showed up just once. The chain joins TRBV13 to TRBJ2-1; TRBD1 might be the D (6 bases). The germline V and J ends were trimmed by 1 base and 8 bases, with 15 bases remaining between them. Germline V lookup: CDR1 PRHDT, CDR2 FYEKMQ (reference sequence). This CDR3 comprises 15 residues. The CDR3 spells CASSLARGFFDEQFF. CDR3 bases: TGTGCCAGCAGCTTAGCCAGGGGCTTTTTCGATGAGCAGTTCTTC.

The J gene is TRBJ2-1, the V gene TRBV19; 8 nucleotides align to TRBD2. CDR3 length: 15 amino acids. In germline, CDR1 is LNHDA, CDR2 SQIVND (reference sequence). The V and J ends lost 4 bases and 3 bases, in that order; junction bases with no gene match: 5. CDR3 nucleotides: TGTGCCAGTAGTAGCGGGACTAGTTTCTACAATGAGCAGTTCTTC. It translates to CASSSGTSFYNEQFF.

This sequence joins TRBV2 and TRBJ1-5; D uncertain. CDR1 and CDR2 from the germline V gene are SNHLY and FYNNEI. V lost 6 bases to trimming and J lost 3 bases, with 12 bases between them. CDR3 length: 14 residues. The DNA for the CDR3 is TGTGCCAGCAGCCCCCGACAAAACAATCAGCCCCAGCATTTT. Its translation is CASSPRQNNQPQHF.

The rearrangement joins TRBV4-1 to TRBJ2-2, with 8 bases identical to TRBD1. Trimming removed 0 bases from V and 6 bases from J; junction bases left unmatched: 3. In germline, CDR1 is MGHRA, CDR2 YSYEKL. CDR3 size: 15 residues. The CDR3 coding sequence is TGCGCCAGCAGCCAAGATCCACAGGGGGCCGGGGAGCTGTTTTTT. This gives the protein CASSQDPQGAGELFF.